Sequencing of this T cell receptor (beta chain) was carried out in a study of blood T cell repertoires in COVID-19. Study information: Collection of acute and convalescent COVID-19 samples took place in the United States, Italy and Spain. T cells, B-cell-depleted T cells, or PBMCs provided the cDNA or gDNA that served as material.

The authors' processing: Reference gene primer amplification yielded estimated nucleated cell counts. The protocol was immunoSEQ multiplex PCR, while the TCRdb copy is restricted to in-frame clones and leaves out a portion. Clone size and the V and J calls come from that table; the DNA yielded D and trimming. The repertoire holds 75,000 to 100,000 clones, with approximately 81% as singletons. Specimen: peripheral blood. This clonotype originated in a man aged 60-69 years with acute or convalescent COVID-19.

The CDR3 sequence is CASRRTGAGGELFF. The CDR3 DNA is TGTGCCAGCAGGAGGACAGGGGCAGGCGGGGAGCTGTTTTTT. J is TRBJ2-2 and V is TRBV25-1; TRBD1 aligns across 9 bases. This CDR3 region has 14 residues. Germline CDR1 and CDR2: MGHDK and SYGVNS. Losses at the gene ends were 6 bases for V and 7 bases for J; bases not matched to a gene: 6.